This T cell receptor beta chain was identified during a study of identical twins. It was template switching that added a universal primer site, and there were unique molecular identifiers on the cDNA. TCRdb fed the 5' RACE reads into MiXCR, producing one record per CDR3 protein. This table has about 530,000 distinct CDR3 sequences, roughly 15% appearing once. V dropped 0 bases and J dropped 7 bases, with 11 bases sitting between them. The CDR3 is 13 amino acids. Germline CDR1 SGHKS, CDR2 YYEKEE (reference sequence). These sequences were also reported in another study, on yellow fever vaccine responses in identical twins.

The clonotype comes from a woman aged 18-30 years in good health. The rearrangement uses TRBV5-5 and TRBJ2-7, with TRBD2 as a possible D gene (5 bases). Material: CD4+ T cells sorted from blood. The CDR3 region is CASSLAPRGEQYV. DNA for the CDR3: TGTGCCAGCAGCTTGGCCCCACGGGGAGAGCAGTACGTC.